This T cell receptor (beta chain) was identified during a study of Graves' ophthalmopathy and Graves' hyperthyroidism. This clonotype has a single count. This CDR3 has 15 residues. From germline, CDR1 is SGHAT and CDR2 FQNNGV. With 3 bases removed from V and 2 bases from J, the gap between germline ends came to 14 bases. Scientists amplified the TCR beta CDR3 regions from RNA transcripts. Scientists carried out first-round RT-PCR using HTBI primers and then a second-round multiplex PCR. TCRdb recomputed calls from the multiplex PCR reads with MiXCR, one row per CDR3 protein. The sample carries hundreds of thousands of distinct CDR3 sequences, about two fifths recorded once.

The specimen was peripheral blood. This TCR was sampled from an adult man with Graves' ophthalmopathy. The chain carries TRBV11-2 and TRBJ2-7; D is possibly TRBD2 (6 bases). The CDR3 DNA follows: TGTGCCAGCAGCTTGGAGGGAGCGGGTCCCTACGAGCAGTACTTC. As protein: CASSLEGAGPYEQYF. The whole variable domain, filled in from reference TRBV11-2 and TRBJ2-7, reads EAGVAQSPRYKIIEKRQSVAFWCNPISGHATLYWYQQILGQGPKLLIQFQNNGVVDDSQLPKDRFSAERLKGVDSTLKIQPAKLEDSAVYLCASSLEGAGPYEQYFGPGTRLTVT.